This T cell receptor (beta chain) appears in the sequencing data of a study of shared clonotypes between healthy human individuals. Overall study context: The donor group consisted of two women and three men, aged 18 to 49.

Comment on this clone: Antigen: not known. This CDR3 is also generated by other DNA sequences in the sample.

General study points: Clonotypes that were shared across a handful of donors made up approximately 5.1% of naive CD4 clonotypes.

V was pared by 3 bases and J by 3 bases, with 0 bases of the junction left unmatched. The CDR3 is 13 residues long. Looked up from germline, CDR1 is MNHNS and CDR2 is SASEGT. The table came from immunoSEQ multiplex PCR; TCRdb's copy has only in-frame clones and leaves some out. The repertoire includes 2 million to 2.5 million clones, 93% of them detected once, and under 0.45% sits in the top ten. Input material: naive CD4+ T cells from PBMCs. Subset specified: CD45RA+ positively selected. This sequence joins TRBV6-1 and TRBJ1-2; 8 nucleotides line up with TRBD1. The sequence came from a man younger than 30 in good health. Some clones in this sample may be carry-over from other donors' samples. This CDR3 is CASSETGDYGYTF. CDR3 sequence (DNA): TGTGCCAGCAGTGAGACAGGGGACTATGGCTACACCTTC.